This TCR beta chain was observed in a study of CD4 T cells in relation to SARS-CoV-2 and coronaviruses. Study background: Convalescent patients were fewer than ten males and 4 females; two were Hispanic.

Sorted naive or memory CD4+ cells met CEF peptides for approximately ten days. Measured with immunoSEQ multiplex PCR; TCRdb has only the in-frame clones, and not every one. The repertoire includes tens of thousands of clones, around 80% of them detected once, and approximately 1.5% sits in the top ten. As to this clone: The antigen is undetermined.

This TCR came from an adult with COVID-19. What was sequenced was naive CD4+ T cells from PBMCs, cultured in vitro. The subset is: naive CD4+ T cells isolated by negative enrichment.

CDR3 DNA sequence: TGTGCCAGCAGCCAAGATGGCAGGGCTGGAAACACCATATATTTT. Its translation is CASSQDGRAGNTIYF. The gene calls are TRBV14 and TRBJ1-3; D is possibly TRBD1 (5 bases). Per the germline V gene, CDR1 is SGHDN and CDR2 is FVKESK. This CDR3 has 15 amino acids. Between the trimmed V and J ends, which lost 0 bases and 2 bases, there was a span of 8 bases.